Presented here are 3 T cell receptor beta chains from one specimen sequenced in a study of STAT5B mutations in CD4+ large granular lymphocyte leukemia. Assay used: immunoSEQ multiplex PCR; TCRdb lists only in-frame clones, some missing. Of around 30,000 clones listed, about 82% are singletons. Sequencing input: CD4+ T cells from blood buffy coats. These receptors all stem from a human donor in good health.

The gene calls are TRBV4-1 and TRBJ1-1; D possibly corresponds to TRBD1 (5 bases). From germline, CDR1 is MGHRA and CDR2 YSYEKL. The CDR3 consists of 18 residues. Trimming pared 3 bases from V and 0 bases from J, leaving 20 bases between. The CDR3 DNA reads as TGCGCCAGCAGCCAGTTCAGCCCGGGACCCTTCATGAACACTGAAGCTTTCTTT. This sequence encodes CASSQFSPGPFMNTEAFF.

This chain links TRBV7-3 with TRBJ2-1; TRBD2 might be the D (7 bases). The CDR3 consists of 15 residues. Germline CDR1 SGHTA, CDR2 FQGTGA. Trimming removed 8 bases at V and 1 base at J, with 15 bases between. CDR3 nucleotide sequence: TGTGCCAGCCGACAAGGGGGAGGGTCCTACAATGAGCAGTTCTTC. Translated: CASRQGGGSYNEQFF.

The CDR3 DNA is TGTGCCACCAGCCGGGGGGCGGGCAACACTGAAGCTTTCTTT. Encoded protein: CATSRGAGNTEAFF. The genes are TRBV15 and TRBJ1-1, with D perhaps TRBD1 (6 bases). This CDR3 is 14 amino acids long. V was trimmed by 5 bases and J by 2 bases, leaving 12 bases between them. Germline values: CDR1 LNHNV, CDR2 YYDKDF (reference sequence).